These T cell receptor beta chains were read from a single sample in a study of T cells expressing NK-cell markers. No DNA is given; TCRdb re-called the 5' RACE reads and lists each CDR3 protein once. Its table records 120,000 to 150,000 distinct CDR3 sequences. Specimen: blood T cells: a sorted CD56 or NKG2C T cell subset, CD4+ or CD8+ T cells, or bulk PBMC T cells (not recorded which). The receptors were gathered from a man younger than 30 in good health. Both conserved end residues are part of each CDR3. Fields, in order: V gene, J gene, CDR3 protein.

>TRBV12-3/TRBV12-4|TRBJ1-4
CASSLGEGNEKLFF
>TRBV3-1|TRBJ2-1
CASSQDAGGLGSEQFF
>TRBV12-3/TRBV12-4|TRBJ2-7
CASSFLGQLEQYF
>TRBV2|TRBJ1-1
CATGGGVPWPDEAFF
>TRBV7-9|TRBJ2-5
CASSDRGQETQYF
>TRBV5-1|TRBJ2-1
CASSLDGDRVFYEQFF
>TRBV7-8|TRBJ2-2
CASSLARTEDTGELFF
>TRBV19|TRBJ2-1
CASNFQGLHEQFF
>TRBV4-1|TRBJ2-3
CASSQDRDTTDTQYF
>TRBV9|TRBJ1-1
CASSLGPNRARGYTEAFF
>TRBV27|TRBJ2-1
CASSLTSDEQFF
>TRBV29-1|TRBJ2-1
CSALKTLQGPLYNEQFF
>TRBV5-1|TRBJ2-2
CASSLMGDYTGELFF
>TRBV15|TRBJ2-2
CATSRDYSRGASTGELFF
>TRBV2|TRBJ1-2
CASHGVSGYTF
>TRBV12-3/TRBV12-4|TRBJ2-3
CAGGREPDTQYF
>TRBV4-1|TRBJ2-1
CASSHSGAVEQFF
>TRBV5-1|TRBJ2-1
CASSLVGLADEQFF
>TRBV20-1|TRBJ2-5
CSARQGFETQYF
>TRBV10-3|TRBJ1-1
CATGTGENTEAFF
>TRBV6-5|TRBJ2-7
CASSSSDRGEQYF
>TRBV15|TRBJ2-5
CATSRGGLAGVEETQYF
>TRBV5-1|TRBJ2-1
CASSSGSGGYNEQFF
>TRBV11-2|TRBJ2-1
CASSTDGSYNEQFF
>TRBV4-3|TRBJ2-1
CASSQEWLAGGPEQFF
>TRBV19|TRBJ2-2
CASSWSRASGELFF
>TRBV4-3|TRBJ2-7
CASSASRESHEQYF
>TRBV23-1|TRBJ2-1
CASSQLLATYNEQFF
>TRBV29-1|TRBJ2-7
CSVNSGSTYEQYF
>TRBV13|TRBJ2-7
CASSFDRGALEQYF
>TRBV10-3|TRBJ2-2
CAISEKSTSGRAGNTGELFF
>TRBV5-1|TRBJ2-1
CASSLFGSNNEQFF
>TRBV4-1|TRBJ1-1
CASSQVGGRNTEAFF
>TRBV4-2|TRBJ2-1
CASSQDLQGLYEQFF
>TRBV30|TRBJ2-7
CAWSAMTSGEQYF
>TRBV6-5|TRBJ2-3
CASSSSGEPSTDTQYF
>TRBV7-6|TRBJ1-1
CASSLAGHQEAFF
>TRBV9|TRBJ2-1
CASSVSASGSFSYNEQFF
>TRBV28|TRBJ1-6
CASSLDPGQGAAGSPLHF